This T cell receptor beta chain originates from a study of T cells after yellow fever vaccination. Study overall: Some fractions had low cell numbers, and these were prepared with SMART-Seq v4 Ultra Low Input.

General observations from the study: Reappearance after the booster was seen for most primary-vaccination clones, at 95% to 97% CD4 and 85% to 90% CD8.

Trimming took 5 bases from V and 1 from J; bases not matched to a gene: 11. The CDR3 has 17 residues. One entry per CDR3 protein results from TCRdb running MiXCR on the 5' RACE reads. The table has approximately 120,000 distinct CDR3 sequences, nearly 7.5% seen once. This clonotype appeared many times. Its antigen is not known. The chain links TRBV12-3 or TRBV12-4 to TRBJ1-2, with TRBD1 matching 9 bases. The sequencing here drew on CD4+ T cells sorted from PBMCs, taken 10 days after the first yellow fever vaccination. The TCR was taken from a man aged 18 to 35 who received the YFV17D yellow fever vaccine. The CDR3 sequence: CASSPRDREEDNYGYTF. The CDR3, as DNA: TGTGCCAGCAGTCCCCGGGACAGGGAGGAGGATAACTATGGCTACACCTTC.